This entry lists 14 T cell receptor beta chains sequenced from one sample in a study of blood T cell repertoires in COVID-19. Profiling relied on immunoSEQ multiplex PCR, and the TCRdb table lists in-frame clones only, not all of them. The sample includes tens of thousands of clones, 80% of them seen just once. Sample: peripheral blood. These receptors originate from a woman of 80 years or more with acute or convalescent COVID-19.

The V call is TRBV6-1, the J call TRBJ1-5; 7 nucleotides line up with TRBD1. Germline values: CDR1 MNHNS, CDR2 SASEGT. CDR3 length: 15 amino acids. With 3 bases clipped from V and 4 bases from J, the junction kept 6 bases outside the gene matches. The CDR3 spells CASSEQTGINQPQHF. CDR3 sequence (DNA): TGTGCCAGCAGTGAGCAGACAGGGATTAATCAGCCCCAGCATTTT.

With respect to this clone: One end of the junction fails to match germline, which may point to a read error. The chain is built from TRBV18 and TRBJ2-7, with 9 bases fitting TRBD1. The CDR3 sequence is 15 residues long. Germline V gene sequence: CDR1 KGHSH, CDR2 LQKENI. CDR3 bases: TGTGCCAGCTCACCACGACAGGGGGAGTCCCTTAGACTCTCCTTC. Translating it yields CASSPRQGESLRLSF. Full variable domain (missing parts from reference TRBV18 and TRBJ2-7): NAGVMQNPRHLVRRRGQEARLRCSPMKGHSHVYWYRQLPEEGLKFMVYLQKENIIDESGMPKERFSAEFPKEGPSILRIQQVVRGDSAAYFCASSPRQGESLRLSFGPGTRLTVT.

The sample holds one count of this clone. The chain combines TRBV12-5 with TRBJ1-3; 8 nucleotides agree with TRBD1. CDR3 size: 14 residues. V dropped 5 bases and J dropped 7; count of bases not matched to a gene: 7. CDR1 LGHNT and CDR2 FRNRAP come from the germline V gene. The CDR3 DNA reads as TGTGCTAGTGGTCTCCACAGGGGGTACAACACCATATATTTT. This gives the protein CASGLHRGYNTIYF.

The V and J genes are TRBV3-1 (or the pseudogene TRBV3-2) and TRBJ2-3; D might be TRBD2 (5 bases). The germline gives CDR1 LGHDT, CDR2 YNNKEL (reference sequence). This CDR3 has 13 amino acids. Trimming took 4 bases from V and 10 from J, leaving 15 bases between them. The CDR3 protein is CASSLTRGYPQYF. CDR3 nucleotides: TGTGCCAGCAGCCTAACTCGGGGTTACCCGCAGTATTTT.

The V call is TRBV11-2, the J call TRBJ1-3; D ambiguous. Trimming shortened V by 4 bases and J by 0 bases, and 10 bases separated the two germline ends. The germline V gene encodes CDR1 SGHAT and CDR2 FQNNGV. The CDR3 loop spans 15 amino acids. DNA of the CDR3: TGTGCCAGCAGCTCCTCACAAGTCTCTGGAAACACCATATATTTT. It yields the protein CASSSSQVSGNTIYF.

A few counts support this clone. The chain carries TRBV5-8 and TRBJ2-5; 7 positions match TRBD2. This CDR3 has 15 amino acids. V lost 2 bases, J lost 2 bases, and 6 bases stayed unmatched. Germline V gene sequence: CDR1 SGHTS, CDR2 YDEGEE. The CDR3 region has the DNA TGTGCCAGCAGCTTCACAGCGGGGCGACAAGAGACCCAGTACTTC. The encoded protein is CASSFTAGRQETQYF. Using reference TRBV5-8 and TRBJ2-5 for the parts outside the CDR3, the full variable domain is EAGVTQSPTHLIKTRGQQATLRCSPISGHTSVYWYQQALGLGLQFLLWYDEGEERNRGNFPPRFSGRQFPNYSSELNVNALELEDSALYLCASSFTAGRQETQYFGPGTRLLVL.

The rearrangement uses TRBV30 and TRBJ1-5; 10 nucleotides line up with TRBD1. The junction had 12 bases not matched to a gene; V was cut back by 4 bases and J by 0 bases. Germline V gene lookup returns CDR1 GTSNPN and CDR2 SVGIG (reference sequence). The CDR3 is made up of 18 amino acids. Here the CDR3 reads CAWMSGTGAFDSNQPQHF. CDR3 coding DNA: TGTGCCTGGATGTCCGGGACAGGGGCGTTTGATAGCAATCAGCCCCAGCATTTT.

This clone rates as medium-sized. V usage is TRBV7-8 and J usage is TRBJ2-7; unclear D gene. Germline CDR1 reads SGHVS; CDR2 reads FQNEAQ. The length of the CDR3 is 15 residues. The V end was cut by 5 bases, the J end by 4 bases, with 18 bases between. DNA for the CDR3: TGTGCCAGCAGCAAAGGTTGGCAGACTCCATACGAGCAGTACTTC. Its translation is CASSKGWQTPYEQYF.

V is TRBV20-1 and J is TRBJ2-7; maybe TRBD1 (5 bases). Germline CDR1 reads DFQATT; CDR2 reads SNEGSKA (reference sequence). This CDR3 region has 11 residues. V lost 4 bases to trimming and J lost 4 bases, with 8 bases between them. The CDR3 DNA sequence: TGCAGTGCTACTACAGGTTACGAGCAGTACTTC. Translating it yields CSATTGYEQYF.

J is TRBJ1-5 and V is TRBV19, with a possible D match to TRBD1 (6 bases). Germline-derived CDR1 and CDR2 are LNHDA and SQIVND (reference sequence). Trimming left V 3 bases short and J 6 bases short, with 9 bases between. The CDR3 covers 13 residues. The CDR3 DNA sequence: TGTGCCAGTAGTATCGCAGGGGCTCAGCCCCAGCATTTT. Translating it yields CASSIAGAQPQHF. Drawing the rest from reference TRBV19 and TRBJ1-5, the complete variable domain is DGGITQSPKYLFRKEGQNVTLSCEQNLNHDAMYWYRQDPGQGLRLIYYSQIVNDFQKGDIAEGYSVSREKKESFPLTVTSAQKNPTAFYLCASSIAGAQPQHFGDGTRLSIL.

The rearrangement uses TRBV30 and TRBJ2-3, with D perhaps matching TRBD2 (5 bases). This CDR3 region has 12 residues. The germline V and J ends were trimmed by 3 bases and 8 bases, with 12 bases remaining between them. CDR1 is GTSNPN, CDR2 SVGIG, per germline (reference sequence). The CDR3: CAWSPLGATQYF. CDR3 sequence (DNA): TGTGCCTGGAGCCCACTAGGTGCTACGCAGTATTTT.

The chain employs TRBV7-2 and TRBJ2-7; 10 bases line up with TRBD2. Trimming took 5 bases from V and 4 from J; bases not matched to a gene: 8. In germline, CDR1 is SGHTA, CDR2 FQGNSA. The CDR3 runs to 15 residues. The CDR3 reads CASSSSGRAKYEQYF. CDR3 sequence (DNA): TGTGCCAGCAGCAGCAGCGGGAGGGCGAAATACGAGCAGTACTTC.

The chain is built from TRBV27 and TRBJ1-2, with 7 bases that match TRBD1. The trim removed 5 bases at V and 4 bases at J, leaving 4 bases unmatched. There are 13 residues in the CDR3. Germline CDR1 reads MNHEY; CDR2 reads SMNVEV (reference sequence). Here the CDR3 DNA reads TGTGCCAGCAGTGAACAGGGGCCCTATGGCTACACCTTC. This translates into CASSEQGPYGYTF.

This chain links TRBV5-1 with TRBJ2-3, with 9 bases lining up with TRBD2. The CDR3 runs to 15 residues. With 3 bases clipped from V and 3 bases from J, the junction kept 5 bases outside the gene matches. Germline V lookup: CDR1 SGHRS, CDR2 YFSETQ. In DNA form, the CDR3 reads TGCGCCAGCAGCTACTTAGCGGGGGAAACAGATACGCAGTATTTT. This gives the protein CASSYLAGETDTQYF.